The 5 T cell receptor beta chains listed next were all sequenced from one sample in a study of shared clonotypes between healthy human individuals. The method was immunoSEQ multiplex PCR; TCRdb's version includes in-frame clones alone and lacks a portion of them. The sample has about 1 million clones, approximately 76% seen once. The specimen was memory CD4+ T cells sorted from blood. The subset denotes: CD45RA-negative fraction. These receptors came from a man younger than 30 in good health.

The rearrangement uses TRBV7-6 and TRBJ2-7; D is possibly TRBD1 (6 bases). The germline CDR1 and CDR2 sequences are SGHVS and FNYEAQ. The CDR3 is 12 residues long. Trimming pared 5 bases from V and 3 bases from J, leaving 8 bases between. The CDR3 region is CASSMDSYEQYF. Written as DNA, the CDR3 is TGTGCCAGCAGCATGGACAGCTACGAGCAGTACTTC.

This chain links TRBV19 with TRBJ1-1; D is possibly TRBD1 (5 bases). Germline-derived CDR1 and CDR2 are LNHDA and SQIVND (reference sequence). The CDR3 loop spans 14 amino acids. V lost 7 bases and J 4 bases, leaving 16 bases between the germline ends. CDR3: CASTMGVSSTEAFF. CDR3 DNA sequence: TGTGCCAGTACCATGGGGGTTTCGAGCACTGAAGCTTTCTTT.

This chain links TRBV5-1 with TRBJ2-6; 7 bases map to TRBD1. Germline V gene data show CDR1 as SGHRS and CDR2 as YFSETQ. Germline trimming cut 4 bases from V and 4 bases from J; bases unmatched to any gene: 5. This CDR3 is built from 15 residues. The CDR3 nucleotides are TGCGCCAGCAGCCAGACAGGGACCGGGGCCAACGTCCTGACTTTC. It translates to CASSQTGTGANVLTF.

CDR3 coding DNA: TGTGCCAGTAGTATCTTCCGGGACAGCCTTAATCAGCCCCAGCATTTT. This codes for CASSIFRDSLNQPQHF. The chain employs TRBV19 and TRBJ1-5; TRBD1 matches at 7 bases. In germline, CDR1 is LNHDA, CDR2 SQIVND (reference sequence). V was clipped by 3 bases and J by 4 bases; unmatched bases: 9. The CDR3 has 16 residues.

The V call is TRBV6-1, the J call TRBJ2-5; the match to TRBD1 covers 7 bases. V trimming: 4 bases; J trimming: 5 bases; junction bases outside the gene matches: 7. Germline CDR1 MNHNS, CDR2 SASEGT. The CDR3 runs to 14 residues. For the CDR3, the DNA is TGTGCCAGCAGTGGACAGGGCGTAACGGAGACCCAGTACTTC. It specifies CASSGQGVTETQYF.